This TCR beta chain was sequenced during a study of T cell changes during pregnancy in multiple sclerosis. The CDR3 runs to 14 residues. Germline lookup yields CDR1 LNHDA and CDR2 SQIVND (reference sequence). Trimming removed 4 bases at V and 5 bases at J, with 11 bases between. The assay was immunoSEQ multiplex PCR, and TCRdb's table has in-frame clones only and misses some. Of 25,000 or so clones listed, around nine tenths are singletons. The sequence derives from a female donor in good health, enrolled as a control in a pregnancy study. The chain couples TRBV19 to TRBJ2-2; tentatively, D is TRBD1 (5 bases). Sequenced material: CD4+ T cells from peripheral blood mononuclear cells, taken in the first trimester of pregnancy. For the CDR3, the DNA is TGTGCCAGTAGTACCTTAGCAGGGACCGGGGAGCTGTTTTTT. It codes for CASSTLAGTGELFF.